Listed here are 4 T cell receptor beta chains from one sample, sequenced in a study of human T cells and chemical hapten exposure. Noted time point: pre-sensitization, week 0. Stated treatment: therapeutic diphenylcyclopropenone sensitization with weekly scalp DPC. TCRdb re-derived calls from the RACE reads in MiXCR, one entry per CDR3 protein. In the table there are more than 300,000 distinct CDR3 sequences, 4.5% to 5.5% of which are singletons. Specimen: whole blood, collected in connection with sensitization to the hapten diphenylcyclopropenone (DPC). The receptor set was obtained from a woman in her forties or fifties with alopecia areata. Some clones in this sample may be carry-over from other donors' samples.

This clonotype appeared a single time. V gene TRBV12-5 combines with J gene TRBJ1-1, with 8 bases lining up with TRBD1. The junction had 6 bases not matched to a gene; V was cut back by 1 base and J by 5 bases. Germline CDR1 LGHNT, CDR2 FRNRAP. The CDR3 runs to 15 residues. The CDR3 is CASGLGWTGRTEAFF. Here the CDR3 DNA reads TGTGCTAGTGGTTTGGGGTGGACAGGGCGGACTGAAGCTTTCTTT. The full variable domain, completed using reference TRBV12-5 and TRBJ1-1, is DARVTQTPRHKVTEMGQEVTMRCQPILGHNTVFWYRQTMMQGLELLAYFRNRAPLDDSGMPKDRFSAEMPDATLATLKIQPSEPRDSAVYFCASGLGWTGRTEAFFGQGTRLTVV.

The rearrangement links TRBV7-3 to TRBJ2-6, with no clear D. Germline V lookup: CDR1 SGHTA, CDR2 FQGTGA. Trimming took 1 base from V and 4 from J, leaving 8 bases between them. CDR3 size: 15 residues. CDR3 in amino acids: CASSLKGRGANVLTF. Written as DNA, the CDR3 is TGTGCCAGCAGCTTAAAAGGCCGGGGGGCCAACGTCCTGACTTTC.

There are many counts of this clonotype. This chain links TRBV29-1 with TRBJ2-7; 9 bases line up with TRBD1. V was pared by 6 bases and J by 7 bases, with 7 bases of the junction left unmatched. CDR3 length: 12 residues. CDR1 is SQVTM and CDR2 is ANQGSEA in the germline V gene. CDR3 DNA sequence: TGCAGCGTAGGCCGGGACAGGGTAGAGCAGTACTTC. Translation: CSVGRDRVEQYF.

The sample holds many counts of this clonotype. The chain has TRBV2 and TRBJ2-7; 9 bases match TRBD1. From germline, CDR1 is SNHLY and CDR2 FYNNEI. The CDR3 has 15 amino acids. V trimming: 5 bases; J trimming: 3 bases; junction bases outside the gene matches: 8. CDR3 amino acids: CASSPGTGISYEQYF. The CDR3, as DNA: TGTGCCAGCAGTCCCGGGACAGGGATCAGCTACGAGCAGTACTTC.